The rows below give T cell receptor beta chains drawn from one sample of a study of blood T cell repertoires in COVID-19. Produced via immunoSEQ multiplex PCR; TCRdb's table is partial and in-frame only. The sample has some 250,000 clones; 90% to 95% are singletons. The sample taken for sequencing was PBMCs or T cells enriched from blood (not recorded which). These receptors were taken from a human donor in a cohort exposed to, infected with or recovered from COVID-19 (not recorded which). The donor label of this sample is uncertain. CDR3s include the opening cysteine and the closing phenylalanine or tryptophan. A D gene is named only where the DNA matches it firmly. Expanded clones are given a class, and other clones once, few, many or no size at all.

J gene	V gene	clone size	D gene	CDR3 DNA	CDR3 protein
TRBJ1-6	TRBV7-8	once	TRBD1	TGTGCCAGCAGCTCGAGAGACCAGGGGGCGAGGAATTCACCCCTCCACTTT	CASSSRDQGARNSPLHF
TRBJ2-7	TRBV11-3	.	TRBD1	TGTGCCAGCAGCTCCGGGACAGGGTCCTACGAGCAGTACTTC	CASSSGTGSYEQYF
TRBJ1-2	TRBV21-1	.	.	TGTGCCAGCCCGCGGGGGATAAGAGGGGGCTACACCTTC	CASPRGIRGGYTF
TRBJ1-1	TRBV9	.	TRBD1	TGTGCCAGCAGCGTAGCTCGGTCAGGGGGAGTCACTGAAGCTTTCTTT	CASSVARSGGVTEAFF
TRBJ2-1	TRBV13	.	TRBD2	TGTGCCAGCAGCTTTAGTTATTCGACTCTAGCGGGCTATTCCTACAATGAGCAGTTCTTC	CASSFSYSTLAGYSYNEQFF
TRBJ2-2	TRBV19	.	TRBD1	TGTGCCAGTAGTAATTTACAGGGGTTCTTAAGAATTGCCGGGGAGCTGTTTTTT	CASSNLQGFLRIAGELFF
TRBJ1-6	TRBV9	once	TRBD1	TGTGCCAGCAGCGCCGGGACAGGGTGTTCACCCCTCCACTTT	CASSAGTGCSPLHF
TRBJ1-6	TRBV11-2	.	.	TGTGCCAGCAGCTTAGATGTAGACGGGGAGTATTCACCCCTCCACTTT	CASSLDVDGEYSPLHF
TRBJ1-2	TRBV10-3	few	TRBD1	TGTGCCATCGGCCAATCGGGGACAGGAGACTTC	CAIGQSGTGDF
TRBJ2-7	TRBV6-2/TRBV6-3	.	.	TGTGCCAGCAGGCCTACGGCAGGGATCTCCTACGAGCAGTACTTC	CASRPTAGISYEQYF